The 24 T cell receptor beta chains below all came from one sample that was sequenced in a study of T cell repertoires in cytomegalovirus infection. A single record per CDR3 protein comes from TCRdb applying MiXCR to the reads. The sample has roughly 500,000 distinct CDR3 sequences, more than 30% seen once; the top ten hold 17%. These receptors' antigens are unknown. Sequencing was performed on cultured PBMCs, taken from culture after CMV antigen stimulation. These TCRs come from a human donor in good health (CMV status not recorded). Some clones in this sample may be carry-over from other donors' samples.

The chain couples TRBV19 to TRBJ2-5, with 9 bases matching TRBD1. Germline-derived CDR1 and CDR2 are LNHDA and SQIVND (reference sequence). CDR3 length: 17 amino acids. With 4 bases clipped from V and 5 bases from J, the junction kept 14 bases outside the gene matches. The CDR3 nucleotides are TGTGCCAGTAGTACTCTCTCCGGGACAGGGTTTTCGGAGACCCAGTACTTC. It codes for CASSTLSGTGFSETQYF.

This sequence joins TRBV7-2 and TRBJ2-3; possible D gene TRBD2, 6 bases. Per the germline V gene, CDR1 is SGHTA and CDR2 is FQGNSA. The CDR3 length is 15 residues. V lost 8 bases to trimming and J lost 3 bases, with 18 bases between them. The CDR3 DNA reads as TGTGCCAGCCGGACTATGGCGGGAAGGACAGATACGCAGTATTTT. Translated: CASRTMAGRTDTQYF.

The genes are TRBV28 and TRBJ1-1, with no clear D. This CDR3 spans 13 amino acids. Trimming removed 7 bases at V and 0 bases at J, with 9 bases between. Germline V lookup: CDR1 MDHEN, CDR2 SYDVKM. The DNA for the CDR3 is TGTGCCAGCACCTATGGGGTGAACACTGAAGCTTTCTTT. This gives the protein CASTYGVNTEAFF.

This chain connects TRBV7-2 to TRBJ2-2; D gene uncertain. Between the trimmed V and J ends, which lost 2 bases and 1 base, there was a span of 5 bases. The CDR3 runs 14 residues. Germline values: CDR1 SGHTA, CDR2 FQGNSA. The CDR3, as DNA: TGTGCCAGCAGCTTATTCCGGAACACCGGGGAGCTGTTTTTT. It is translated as CASSLFRNTGELFF.

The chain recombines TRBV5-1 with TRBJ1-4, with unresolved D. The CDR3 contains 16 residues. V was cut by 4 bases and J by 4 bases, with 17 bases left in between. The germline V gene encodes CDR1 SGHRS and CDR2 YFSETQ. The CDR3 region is CASSPEWMINNEKLFF. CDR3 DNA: TGCGCCAGCAGCCCGGAGTGGATGATAAATAATGAAAAACTGTTTTTT.

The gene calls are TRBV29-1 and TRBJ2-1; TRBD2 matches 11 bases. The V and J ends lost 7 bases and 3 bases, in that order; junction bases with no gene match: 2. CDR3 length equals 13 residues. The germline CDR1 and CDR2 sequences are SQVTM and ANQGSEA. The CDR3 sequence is CSAGLAGYNEQFF. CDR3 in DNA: TGCAGCGCCGGACTAGCGGGCTACAATGAGCAGTTCTTC.

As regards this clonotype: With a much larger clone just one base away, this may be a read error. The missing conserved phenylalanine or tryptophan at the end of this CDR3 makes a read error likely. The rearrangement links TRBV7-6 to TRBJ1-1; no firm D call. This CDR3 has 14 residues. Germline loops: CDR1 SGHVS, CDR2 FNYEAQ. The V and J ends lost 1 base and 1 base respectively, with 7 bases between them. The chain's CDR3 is CASSLVEGNTEAFS. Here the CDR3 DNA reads TGTGCCAGCAGCTTAGTGGAGGGGAACACTGAAGCTTTCTCT.

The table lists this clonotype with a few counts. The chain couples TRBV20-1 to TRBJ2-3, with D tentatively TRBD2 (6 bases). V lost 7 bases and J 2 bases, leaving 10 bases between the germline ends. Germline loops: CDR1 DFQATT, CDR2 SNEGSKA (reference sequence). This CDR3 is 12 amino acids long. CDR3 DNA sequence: TGCAGTGTCGGGACTGTCACAGATACGCAGTATTTT. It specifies CSVGTVTDTQYF.

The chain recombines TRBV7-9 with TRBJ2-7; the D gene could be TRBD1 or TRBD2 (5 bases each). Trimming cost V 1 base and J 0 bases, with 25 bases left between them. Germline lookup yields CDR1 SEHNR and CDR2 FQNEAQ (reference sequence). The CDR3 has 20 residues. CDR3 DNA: TGTGCCAGCAGCTTAGGTATTCGAGGGGCGGTTCCTCGGAGCTCCTACGAGCAGTACTTC. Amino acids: CASSLGIRGAVPRSSYEQYF.

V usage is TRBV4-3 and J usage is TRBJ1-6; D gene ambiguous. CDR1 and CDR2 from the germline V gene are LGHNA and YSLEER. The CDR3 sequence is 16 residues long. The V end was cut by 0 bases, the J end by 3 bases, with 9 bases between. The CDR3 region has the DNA TGCGCCAGCAGCCAAGAAAGGAAAATCTATAATTCACCCCTCCACTTT. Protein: CASSQERKIYNSPLHF.

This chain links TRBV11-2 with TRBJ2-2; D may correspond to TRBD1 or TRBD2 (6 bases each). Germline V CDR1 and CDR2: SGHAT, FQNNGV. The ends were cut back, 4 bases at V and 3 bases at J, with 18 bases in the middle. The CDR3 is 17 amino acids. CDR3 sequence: CASSSKGVGTDTGELFF. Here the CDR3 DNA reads TGTGCCAGCAGCTCCAAGGGGGTCGGGACTGACACCGGGGAGCTGTTTTTT.

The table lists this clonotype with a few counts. The CDR3 region is CASRGGYNEQFF. DNA for the CDR3: TGTGCCAGCCGTGGCGGCTACAATGAGCAGTTCTTC. The chain joins TRBV7-9 to TRBJ2-1; D ambiguous. The CDR3 extends over 12 amino acids. CDR1 is SEHNR, CDR2 FQNEAQ, per germline (reference sequence). V gave up 8 bases and J gave up 3 bases, with 8 bases separating them. Together with reference TRBV7-9 and TRBJ2-1, the CDR3 gives the full variable domain: DTGVSQNPRHKITKRGQNVTFRCDPISEHNRLYWYRQTLGQGPEFLTYFQNEAQLEKSRLLSDRFSAERPKGSFSTLEIQRTEQGDSAMYLCASRGGYNEQFFGPGTRLTVL.

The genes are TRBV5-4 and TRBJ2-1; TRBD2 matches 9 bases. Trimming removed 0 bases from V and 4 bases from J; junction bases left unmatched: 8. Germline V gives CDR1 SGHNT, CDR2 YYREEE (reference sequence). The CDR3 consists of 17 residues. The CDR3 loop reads CASSLELAGVGYNEQFF. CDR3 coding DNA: TGTGCCAGCAGCTTGGAATTAGCGGGAGTAGGATACAATGAGCAGTTCTTC.

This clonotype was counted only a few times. CDR3 in amino acids: CASQLSGNSYNEQFF. The CDR3 DNA sequence: TGTGCCAGCCAACTGAGCGGGAATTCCTACAATGAGCAGTTCTTC. The V and J genes are TRBV9 and TRBJ2-1; TRBD2 matches at 7 bases. This CDR3 comprises 15 residues. Losses at the gene ends were 7 bases for V and 1 base for J; bases not matched to a gene: 8. Germline V gives CDR1 SGDLS, CDR2 YYNGEE.

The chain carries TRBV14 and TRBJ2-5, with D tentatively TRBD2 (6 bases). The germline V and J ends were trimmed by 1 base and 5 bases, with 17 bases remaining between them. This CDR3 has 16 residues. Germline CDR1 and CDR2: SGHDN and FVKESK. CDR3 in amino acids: CASSQARGSKAETQYF. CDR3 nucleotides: TGTGCCAGCAGCCAAGCGCGGGGAAGTAAAGCGGAGACCCAGTACTTC.

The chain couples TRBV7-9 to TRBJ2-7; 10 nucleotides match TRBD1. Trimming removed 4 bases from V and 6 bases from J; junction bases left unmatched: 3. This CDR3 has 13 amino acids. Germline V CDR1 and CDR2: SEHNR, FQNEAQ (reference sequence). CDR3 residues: CASSSDRGREQYV. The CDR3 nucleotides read TGTGCCAGCAGCTCTGACAGGGGGCGCGAGCAGTACGTC.

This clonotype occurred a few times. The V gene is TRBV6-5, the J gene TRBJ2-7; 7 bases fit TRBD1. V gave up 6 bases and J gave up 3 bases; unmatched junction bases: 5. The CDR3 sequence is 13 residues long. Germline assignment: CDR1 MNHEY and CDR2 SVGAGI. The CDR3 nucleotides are TGTGCCAGCAGACGGGGACAGCTCTACGAGCAGTACGTC. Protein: CASRRGQLYEQYV.

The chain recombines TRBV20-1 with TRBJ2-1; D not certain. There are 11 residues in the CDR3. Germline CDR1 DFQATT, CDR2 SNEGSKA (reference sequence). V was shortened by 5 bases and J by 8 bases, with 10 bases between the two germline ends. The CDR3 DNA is TGCAGTGCTGCTTCCTGGGATGAGCAGTTCTTC. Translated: CSAASWDEQFF.

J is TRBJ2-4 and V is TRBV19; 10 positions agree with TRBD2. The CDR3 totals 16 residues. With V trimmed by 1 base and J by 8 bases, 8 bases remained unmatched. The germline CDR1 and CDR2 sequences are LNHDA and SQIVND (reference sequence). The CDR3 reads CASSIVPLLAGDIQYF. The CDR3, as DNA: TGTGCCAGTAGTATAGTGCCCCTGCTAGCGGGAGACATTCAGTACTTC.

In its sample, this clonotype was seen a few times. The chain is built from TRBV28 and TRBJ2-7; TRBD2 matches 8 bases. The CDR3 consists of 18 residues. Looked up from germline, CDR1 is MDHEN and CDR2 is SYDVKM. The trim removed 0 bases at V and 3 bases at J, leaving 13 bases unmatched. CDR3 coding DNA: TGTGCCAGCAGTTTATGTCTGAGTCCGGGACTAGTTCTCTACGAGCAGTACGTC. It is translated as CASSLCLSPGLVLYEQYV.

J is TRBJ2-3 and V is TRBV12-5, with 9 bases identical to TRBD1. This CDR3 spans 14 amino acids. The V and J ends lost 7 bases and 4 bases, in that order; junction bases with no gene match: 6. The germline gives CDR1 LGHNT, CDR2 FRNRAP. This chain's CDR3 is CASAPRDRADTQYF. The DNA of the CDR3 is TGTGCTAGTGCCCCCCGGGACAGGGCAGATACGCAGTATTTT.

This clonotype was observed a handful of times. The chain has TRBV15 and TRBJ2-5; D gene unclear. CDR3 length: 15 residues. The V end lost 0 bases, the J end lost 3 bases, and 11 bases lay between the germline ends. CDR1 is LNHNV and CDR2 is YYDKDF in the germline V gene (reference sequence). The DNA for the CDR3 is TGTGCCACCAGCAGAGAAGCCCTTGGGAAAGAGACCCAGTACTTC. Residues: CATSREALGKETQYF.

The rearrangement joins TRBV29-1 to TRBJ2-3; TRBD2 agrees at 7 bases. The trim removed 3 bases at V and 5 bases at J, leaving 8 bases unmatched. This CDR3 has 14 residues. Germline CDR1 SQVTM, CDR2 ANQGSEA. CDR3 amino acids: CSVDFRGGVDTQYF. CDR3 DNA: TGCAGCGTTGATTTCCGGGGAGGGGTAGATACGCAGTATTTT.

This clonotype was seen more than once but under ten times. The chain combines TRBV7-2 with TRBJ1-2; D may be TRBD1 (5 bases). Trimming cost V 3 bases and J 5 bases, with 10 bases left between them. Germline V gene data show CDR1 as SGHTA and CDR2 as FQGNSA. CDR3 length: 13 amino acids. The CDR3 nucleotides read TGTGCCAGCAGCTTCACAGACAGTTATGGCTACACCTTC. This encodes CASSFTDSYGYTF.